This entry describes one T cell receptor (beta chain). Antigen unknown. This record comes from a study of shared clonotypes between healthy human individuals. Study-wide context: Per donor, three plates held CD4 naive cells, three held CD4 memory, two held CD8 naive and one held CD8 memory.

Points from the study as a whole: Estimated richness values were generally larger in naive subsets than in memory subsets. The sampled material consisted only of blood, and tissue repertoires are likely to differ.

At the deep level, the assay was run. The table came from immunoSEQ multiplex PCR; TCRdb's copy has only in-frame clones and leaves some out. The table lists about 2.4 million clones, 93% of them singletons, with about 0.34% in the top ten. Germline values: CDR1 SGHRS, CDR2 YFSETQ. V shed 7 bases and J shed 2 bases, with 19 bases lying between them. This CDR3 comprises 17 residues. The sequenced sample consisted of naive CD4+ T cells from PBMCs. This sample's subset: CD45RA+ positively selected. The TCR sequence derives from a young man in good health. Some clones in this sample may be carry-over from other donors' samples. This chain links TRBV5-1 with TRBJ2-6, with D maybe TRBD1 (6 bases). The CDR3 reads CASGNTGILPGANVLTF. DNA of the CDR3: TGCGCCAGCGGCAACACAGGGATCCTGCCTGGGGCCAACGTCCTGACTTTC.